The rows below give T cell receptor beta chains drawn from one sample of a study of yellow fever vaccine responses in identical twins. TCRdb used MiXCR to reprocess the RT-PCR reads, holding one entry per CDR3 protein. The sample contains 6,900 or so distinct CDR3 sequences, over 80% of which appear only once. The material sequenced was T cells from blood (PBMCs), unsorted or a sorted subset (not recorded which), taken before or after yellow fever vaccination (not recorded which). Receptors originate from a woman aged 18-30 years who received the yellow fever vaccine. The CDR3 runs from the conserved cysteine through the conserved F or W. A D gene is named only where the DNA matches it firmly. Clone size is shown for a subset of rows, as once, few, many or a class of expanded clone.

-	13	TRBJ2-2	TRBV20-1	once	TGCAGTGCTAGGCAGGTTGACACCGGGGAGCTGTTTTTT	CSARQVDTGELFF
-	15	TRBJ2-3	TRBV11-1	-	TGTGCCAGCAGCTTACTACGGCAGAGCACAGATACGCAGTATTTT	CASSLLRQSTDTQYF
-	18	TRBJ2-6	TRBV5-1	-	TGCGCCAGCAGCTTGGTTACGGGCCCGAGCTCTGGGGCCAACGTCCTGACTTTC	CASSLVTGPSSGANVLTF
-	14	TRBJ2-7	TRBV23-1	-	TGCGCCAGCAGACCAATTGCGGGTGCCTACGAGCAGTACTTC	CASRPIAGAYEQYF
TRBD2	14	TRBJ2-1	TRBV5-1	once	TGCGCCAGCAGCTTAGGACTAGACCTCAATGAGCAGTTCTTC	CASSLGLDLNEQFF
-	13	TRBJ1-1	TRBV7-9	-	TGTGCCAGCAGCTTTACCATGGACACTGAAGCTTTCTTT	CASSFTMDTEAFF
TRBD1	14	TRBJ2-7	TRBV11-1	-	TGTGCCAGCAGCTTAAGGGGGCACTCCTACGAGCAGTACTTC	CASSLRGHSYEQYF
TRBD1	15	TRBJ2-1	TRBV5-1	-	TGCGCCAGCAGCCTCGGGACAGGGGAACACAATGAGCAGTTCTTC	CASSLGTGEHNEQFF
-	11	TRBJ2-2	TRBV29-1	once	TGCAGCGTTGCCGGCACCGGGGAGCTGTTTTTT	CSVAGTGELFF
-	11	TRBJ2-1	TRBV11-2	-	TGTGCCAGCAGCTTTATAAATGAGCAGTTCTTC	CASSFINEQFF
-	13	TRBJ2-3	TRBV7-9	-	TGTGCCAGCAGCTTAGCGGGGGGTGATACGCAGTATTTT	CASSLAGGDTQYF
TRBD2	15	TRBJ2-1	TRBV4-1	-	TGCGCCAGCAGCCAAGAGCTAGCGGTATACAATGAGCAGTTCTTC	CASSQELAVYNEQFF
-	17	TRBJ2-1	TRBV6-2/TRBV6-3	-	TGTGCCAGCAGTTACGGCCCCCCGAACTCCCTGGCTCGTGAGCAGTTCTTC	CASSYGPPNSLAREQFF